The next 11 T cell receptor beta chains were all read from a single sample in a study of T cell responses to AZD1222 COVID-19 vaccine. Some clones are missing from TCRdb's copy, which holds only in-frame ones; the method was immunoSEQ multiplex PCR. Of about 88,000 clones in the sample, roughly nine tenths are singletons; the top ten hold approximately 5.2%. This specimen was peripheral blood, taken on day 0 of AZD1222 vaccination. Every receptor here comes from an adult in good health.

The chain has TRBV19 and TRBJ1-5; possible D gene TRBD1, 6 bases. Trimming pared 8 bases from V and 5 bases from J, leaving 19 bases between. The CDR3 totals 15 residues. Germline-derived CDR1 and CDR2 are LNHDA and SQIVND (reference sequence). CDR3 in amino acids: CASEEMGGSDQPQHF. In DNA form, the CDR3 reads TGTGCCAGTGAGGAAATGGGGGGCAGTGATCAGCCCCAGCATTTT.

The rearrangement uses TRBV18 and TRBJ2-7, with 11 bases fitting TRBD1. The CDR3 is 15 residues long. V gave up 6 bases and J gave up 4 bases; unmatched junction bases: 8. The germline V gene has CDR1 KGHSH and CDR2 LQKENI. The CDR3 sequence: CASSPGGTGGYEQYF. The CDR3, as DNA: TGTGCCAGCTCTCCAGGCGGGACAGGGGGGTACGAGCAGTACTTC.

The chain joins TRBV18 to TRBJ2-2; 7 bases match TRBD1. The CDR3 length is 16 residues. Germline V gene sequence: CDR1 KGHSH, CDR2 LQKENI. The V segment lost 2 bases and the J segment 1 base; nucleotides outside the gene matches: 4. CDR3: CASSPGTARNTGELFF. In DNA, the CDR3 is TGTGCCAGCTCACCAGGGACAGCTAGGAACACCGGGGAGCTGTTTTTT. Together with reference TRBV18 and TRBJ2-2, the CDR3 gives the full variable domain: NAGVMQNPRHLVRRRGQEARLRCSPMKGHSHVYWYRQLPEEGLKFMVYLQKENIIDESGMPKERFSAEFPKEGPSILRIQQVVRGDSAAYFCASSPGTARNTGELFFGEGSRLTVL.

V is TRBV2 and J is TRBJ1-6; TRBD1 is a possible D gene (6 bases). Germline V lookup: CDR1 SNHLY, CDR2 FYNNEI. The CDR3 totals 18 residues. Trimming cost V 3 bases and J 4 bases, with 19 bases left between them. CDR3: CASSDRQGPTFYNSPLHF. The CDR3 DNA sequence: TGTGCCAGCAGTGATCGGCAGGGGCCGACCTTTTATAATTCACCCCTCCACTTT.

The V and J genes are TRBV3-1 (or the pseudogene TRBV3-2) and TRBJ2-1; D tentatively fits TRBD1 or TRBD2 (5 bases each). This CDR3 has 12 residues. Looked up from germline, CDR1 is LGHDT and CDR2 is YNNKEL (reference sequence). Trimming removed 2 bases from V and 8 bases from J, with 7 bases in between. CDR3 sequence: CASSQMGDEQFF. The CDR3 nucleotides are TGTGCCAGCAGCCAAATGGGGGATGAGCAGTTCTTC.

This clone was counted between two and nine times. The chain has TRBV7-2 and TRBJ1-5; no clear D. Germline loops: CDR1 SGHTA, CDR2 FQGNSA. This CDR3 has 13 amino acids. V dropped 4 bases and J dropped 3 bases, with 7 bases sitting between them. The CDR3 protein is CASSWTDNQPQHF. The CDR3 nucleotides are TGTGCCAGCAGCTGGACGGACAATCAGCCCCAGCATTTT.

The chain recombines TRBV7-9 with TRBJ2-7; 8 bases fit TRBD2. Trimming at V came to 2 bases and at J to 4 bases, leaving 7 bases not matched to a gene. The CDR3 has 15 amino acids. Germline-derived CDR1 and CDR2 are SEHNR and FQNEAQ (reference sequence). CDR3 region: CASSLLISGVYEQYF. For the CDR3, the DNA is TGTGCCAGCAGCTTACTAATTAGCGGGGTATACGAGCAGTACTTC. The full variable domain, its missing parts supplied by reference TRBV7-9 and TRBJ2-7, is DTGVSQNPRHKITKRGQNVTFRCDPISEHNRLYWYRQTLGQGPEFLTYFQNEAQLEKSRLLSDRFSAERPKGSFSTLEIQRTEQGDSAMYLCASSLLISGVYEQYFGPGTRLTVT.

A single count supports this clone. CDR3 protein: CASSSQGYEQFF. In DNA, the CDR3 is TGTGCCAGCAGCTCGCAGGGTTATGAGCAGTTCTTC. This chain connects TRBV11-2 to TRBJ2-1, with D possibly matching TRBD1 (5 bases). The V and J ends lost 4 bases and 8 bases respectively, with 9 bases between them. Germline CDR1 is SGHAT and CDR2 is FQNNGV. The CDR3 has 12 amino acids.

J is TRBJ2-7 and V is TRBV3-1 (or the pseudogene TRBV3-2); D may be TRBD2 (5 bases). The CDR3 runs 13 residues. CDR1 is LGHDT and CDR2 is YNNKEL in the germline V gene (reference sequence). The ends were cut back, 6 bases at V and 4 bases at J, with 13 bases in the middle. The CDR3 nucleotides read TGTGCCAGCAGGGCCAGCGGAGAGTACGAGCAGTACTTC. Translation: CASRASGEYEQYF.

Notes on this clone: Germline is not matched at one junction end, which may reflect a read error. The rearrangement uses TRBV6-1 and TRBJ2-7; the D call may be TRBD1 or TRBD2 (5 bases each). This CDR3 has 15 amino acids. The V gene's germline CDR1 is MNHNS and CDR2 SASEGT. The CDR3 DNA reads as TGTGCCCGCAGTGACGACGCCGGGACCGTATACGAGCAGTACTTC. Amino acids: CARSDDAGTVYEQYF.

In its sample, this clone was seen a few times. The rearrangement uses TRBV6-1 and TRBJ2-2; 9 nucleotides line up with TRBD1. J was trimmed by 5 bases and V by 3 bases; bases with no gene match: 13. The CDR3 sequence is 18 residues long. Germline V CDR1 and CDR2: MNHNS, SASEGT. The CDR3 protein is CASSERSGTGMSTGELFF. CDR3 DNA sequence: TGTGCCAGCAGTGAGAGGTCCGGGACAGGGATGAGTACCGGGGAGCTGTTTTTT.